This T cell receptor (beta chain) was sequenced during a study of tumor-infiltrating lymphocytes in oesophageal squamous cell carcinoma listed by TCRdb under 2016. Library method: PCR. TCRdb records Illumina HiSeq 2000 as the sequencer. The public reads were run again by TCRdb, first through fastp at Q25 and then through MiXCR, and only productive beta chains were kept. Each entry is one CDR3 protein sequence, shown with its most common DNA and genes. This sample has 20,000 or so distinct CDR3 sequences in its table, and less than 45% of those were observed once. The biggest ten clones account for about 39% of the sample. Concerning this clonotype itself: Its antigen target is currently unknown. No qualities accompany the bases; no much larger clone lies one base away.

The germline ends are 15 bases apart after V is trimmed by 0 bases and J by 9 bases. From its cysteine to its phenylalanine, the CDR3 spans 15 amino acids. Of all the DNA, just the CDR3 is kept, 45 bases in frame from base 1. As encoded in the germline V gene (reference sequence), CDR1 is LNHDA while CDR2 is SQIVND. The V gene is TRBV19 and the J gene is TRBJ1-5; the D gene is possibly TRBD1, with 5 bases matching. The sequenced material came from esophageal tumor tissue. The TCR comes from a male donor with esophageal squamous cell carcinoma. Here the CDR3 is given as CASSIEGHGVVPQHF. The nucleotide sequence reads as follows: TGTGCCAGTAGTATAGAAGGACACGGAGTTGTGCCCCAGCATTTT.